This TCR beta chain was found in a study of T cell repertoires in cytomegalovirus infection. Background on the study: The study used recently identified HLA-C-restricted and well-studied HLA-B-restricted CMV epitopes. Both a matching HLA type and CMV infection were indicated by public TCR beta signatures.

CDR3 size: 16 residues. The ends were cut back, 4 bases at V and 1 base at J, with 14 bases in the middle. Germline V lookup: CDR1 KGHDR, CDR2 SFDVKD. A word on this clonotype: The antigen is not known.

One entry per CDR3 protein, called by TCRdb with MiXCR from the reads. The sample lists around 800,000 distinct CDR3 sequences; less than 35% were seen once. The material sequenced was cultured CD8+ T cells from PBMCs, taken from culture after CMV antigen stimulation. The chain couples TRBV24-1 to TRBJ2-3, with TRBD1 as a possible D gene (6 bases). This receptor was taken from a human donor in good health (CMV status not recorded). Some clones in this sample may be carry-over from other donors' samples. The CDR3 nucleotides read TGTGCCACCAGTGAACCTCAGGGGCTCCGCACAGATACGCAGTATTTT. This gives the protein CATSEPQGLRTDTQYF.